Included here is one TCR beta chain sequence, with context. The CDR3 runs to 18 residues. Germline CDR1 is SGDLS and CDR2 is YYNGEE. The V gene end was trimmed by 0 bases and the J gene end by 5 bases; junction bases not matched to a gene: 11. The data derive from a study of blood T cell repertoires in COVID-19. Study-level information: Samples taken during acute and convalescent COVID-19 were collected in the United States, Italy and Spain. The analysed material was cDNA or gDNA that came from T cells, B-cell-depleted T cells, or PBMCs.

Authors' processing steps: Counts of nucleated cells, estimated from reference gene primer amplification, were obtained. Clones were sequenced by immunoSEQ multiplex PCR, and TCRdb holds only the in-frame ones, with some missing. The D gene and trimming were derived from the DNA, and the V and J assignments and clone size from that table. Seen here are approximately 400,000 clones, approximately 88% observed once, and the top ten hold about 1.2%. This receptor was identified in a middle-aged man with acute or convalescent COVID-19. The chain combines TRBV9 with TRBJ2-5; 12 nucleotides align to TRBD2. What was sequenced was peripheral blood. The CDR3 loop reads CASSVGTSGNWARETQYF. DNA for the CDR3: TGTGCCAGCAGCGTAGGGACTAGCGGGAATTGGGCCAGGGAGACCCAGTACTTC.